The 24 T cell receptor beta chains below were found in one sample sequenced in a study of blood T cell repertoires in COVID-19. Only in-frame clones appear in the TCRdb table, and some are missing; sequencing was by immunoSEQ multiplex PCR. The table shows 250,000 or so clones, with 84% occurring only once. Sequencing input: peripheral blood. These receptors all come from a middle-aged woman who had recovered from COVID-19.

The genes are TRBV5-5 and TRBJ2-1, with D uncertain. Germline CDR1 SGHKS, CDR2 YYEKEE (reference sequence). The CDR3 has 15 residues. The V gene lost 0 bases and the J gene lost 3 bases, with 10 bases spanning the gap. The CDR3 is CASSLEQVNYNEQFF. The CDR3 nucleotides read TGTGCCAGCAGCTTGGAGCAGGTAAACTACAATGAGCAGTTCTTC.

The chain has TRBV30 and TRBJ1-4, with 10 bases identical to TRBD1. The V gene end was trimmed by 4 bases and the J gene end by 8 bases; junction bases not matched to a gene: 7. CDR1 and CDR2 (germline): GTSNPN, SVGIG (reference sequence). This CDR3 region has 14 residues. The CDR3 is CAWNRDRGGEKLFF. Written as DNA, the CDR3 is TGTGCCTGGAACCGGGACAGGGGTGGAGAAAAACTGTTTTTT.

The chain recombines TRBV6-1 with TRBJ2-4; D may be TRBD1 (5 bases). Germline assignment: CDR1 MNHNS and CDR2 SASEGT. This CDR3 has 14 residues. V lost 2 bases, J lost 3 bases, and 8 bases lay in between. The CDR3 sequence: CASSEFDSKNIQYF. DNA of the CDR3: TGTGCCAGCAGTGAATTCGACAGCAAAAACATTCAGTACTTC.

The V gene is TRBV24-1, the J gene TRBJ1-5, with D tentatively TRBD1 (6 bases). Germline CDR1 KGHDR, CDR2 SFDVKD. Trimming took 4 bases from V and 4 from J, leaving 10 bases between them. The CDR3 totals 14 residues. CDR3 sequence (DNA): TGTGCCACCAGTGACCCGACAGGAAATCAGCCCCAGCATTTT. This gives the protein CATSDPTGNQPQHF.

The chain couples TRBV24-1 to TRBJ1-1, with a weak D call TRBD1 (5 bases). This CDR3 has 15 residues. Trimming took 4 bases from V and 3 from J, leaving 14 bases between them. Germline V gene lookup returns CDR1 KGHDR and CDR2 SFDVKD. The CDR3 spells CATSDPRGGDTEAFF. CDR3 DNA sequence: TGTGCCACCAGTGACCCACGGGGGGGAGACACTGAAGCTTTCTTT.

V is TRBV28 and J is TRBJ1-1; D not resolved. V was pared by 6 bases and J by 1 base, with 9 bases between. CDR1 is MDHEN and CDR2 is SYDVKM in the germline V gene. The CDR3 runs 13 residues. CDR3 DNA: TGTGCCAGCAGCTCCACACCGAACACTGAAGCTTTCTTT. Encoded protein: CASSSTPNTEAFF.

This clone was observed a few times. The gene calls are TRBV11-3 and TRBJ1-1; D remains unclear. Trimming removed 6 bases at V and 8 bases at J, with 16 bases between. The CDR3 length is 13 residues. Germline lookup yields CDR1 SGHNT and CDR2 YENEEA. In nucleotides, the CDR3 is TGTGCCAGCAGTCCTACCCAATCCACCGAAGCTTTCTTT. This encodes CASSPTQSTEAFF. Filled out from reference TRBV11-3 and TRBJ1-1, the complete variable domain reads EAGVVQSPRYKIIEKKQPVAFWCNPISGHNTLYWYLQNLGQGPELLIRYENEEAVDDSQLPKDRFSAERLKGVDSTLKIQPAELGDSAVYLCASSPTQSTEAFFGQGTRLTVV.

This chain joins TRBV28 and TRBJ1-3; 8 bases agree with TRBD1. The junction had 5 bases not matched to a gene; V was cut back by 4 bases and J by 0 bases. Germline V CDR1 and CDR2: MDHEN, SYDVKM. This CDR3 region has 16 residues. CDR3 DNA sequence: TGTGCCAGCAGTTCGACAGGGGCTTCCTCTGGAAACACCATATATTTT. Translated, it gives CASSSTGASSGNTIYF.

This chain uses TRBV27 with TRBJ2-1; a possible D gene is TRBD2 (6 bases). This CDR3 region has 15 residues. Per germline, CDR1 MNHEY and CDR2 SMNVEV (reference sequence). Between the trimmed V and J ends, which lost 5 bases and 1 base, there was a span of 12 bases. The CDR3: CASSRGVLSYNEQFF. CDR3 DNA: TGTGCCAGCAGTCGCGGGGTCCTTTCCTACAATGAGCAGTTCTTC.

The count of this clone is one. This rearrangement joins TRBV19 to TRBJ2-3; the match to TRBD1 covers 8 bases. V trimming: 8 bases; J trimming: 5 bases; junction bases outside the gene matches: 12. CDR1 LNHDA and CDR2 SQIVND come from the germline V gene (reference sequence). The CDR3 consists of 15 residues. The CDR3 DNA reads as TGTGCCAGTGGACGGCGAGACAGGGGAAAAGATACGCAGTATTTT. It specifies CASGRRDRGKDTQYF.

This clone was recorded once. The chain combines TRBV2 with TRBJ1-5, with D unresolved. The CDR3 has 13 amino acids. The germline V gene has CDR1 SNHLY and CDR2 FYNNEI. Trimming cost V 4 bases and J 3 bases, with 7 bases left between them. This chain's CDR3 is CASSVDTNQPQHF. The CDR3 DNA sequence: TGTGCCAGCAGTGTCGACACCAATCAGCCCCAGCATTTT.

The chain recombines TRBV4-1 with TRBJ2-2; D is possibly TRBD1 (6 bases). Deletions cut 1 base from V and 9 bases from J, with 18 bases between. This CDR3 contains 16 residues. CDR1 is MGHRA and CDR2 is YSYEKL in the germline V gene. CDR3 nucleotide sequence: TGCGCCAGCAGCCAAGGCAGTACAGGGCGGGTTCGGGAGCTGTTTTTT. This encodes CASSQGSTGRVRELFF.

The chain couples TRBV2 to TRBJ1-2; TRBD1 aligns across 9 bases. From germline, CDR1 is SNHLY and CDR2 FYNNEI. V lost 3 bases, J lost 5 bases, and 13 bases stayed unmatched. The CDR3 has 17 residues. The CDR3 region is CASSDSLVGQGHYGYTF. The CDR3 nucleotides are TGTGCCAGCAGTGATAGTCTAGTGGGACAGGGACATTATGGCTACACCTTC.

V usage is TRBV10-3 and J usage is TRBJ2-3; 10 bases are a match to TRBD1. This CDR3 region has 15 residues. The V gene end was trimmed by 7 bases and the J gene end by 4 bases; junction bases not matched to a gene: 8. Germline V gives CDR1 ENHRY, CDR2 SYGVKD. CDR3 sequence (DNA): TGTGCCATCACGGGGGACAGGGGTTTGGCAGATACGCAGTATTTT. The encoded protein is CAITGDRGLADTQYF.

The chain combines TRBV15 with TRBJ2-2; possibly TRBD2 for D (5 bases). Germline-derived CDR1 and CDR2 are LNHNV and YYDKDF (reference sequence). With 4 bases removed from V and 6 bases from J, the gap between germline ends came to 18 bases. The CDR3 is 16 amino acids. In DNA, the CDR3 is TGTGCCACCAGCAAGAGGGCGCAGGCCGGAGCCGGGGAGCTGTTTTTT. Its translation: CATSKRAQAGAGELFF.

The genes are TRBV27 and TRBJ1-1; 7 positions agree with TRBD1. This CDR3 has 13 amino acids. CDR1 is MNHEY and CDR2 is SMNVEV in the germline V gene (reference sequence). The V and J ends lost 2 bases and 11 bases, in that order; junction bases with no gene match: 8. The chain's CDR3 is CASSLQGGFEAFF. CDR3 in DNA: TGTGCCAGCAGTTTACAGGGGGGTTTCGAGGCTTTCTTT.

This sequence joins TRBV19 and TRBJ1-5; perhaps TRBD1 as D (5 bases). Trimming shortened V by 3 bases and J by 6 bases, and 21 bases separated the two germline ends. Germline V CDR1 and CDR2: LNHDA, SQIVND (reference sequence). This CDR3 comprises 17 residues. The CDR3 sequence: CASSMEGTRGGGQPQHF. The DNA for the CDR3 is TGTGCCAGTAGTATGGAGGGAACACGGGGGGGTGGTCAGCCCCAGCATTTT. The full variable domain, in which reference TRBV19 and TRBJ1-5 provide the parts outside the CDR3, is DGGITQSPKYLFRKEGQNVTLSCEQNLNHDAMYWYRQDPGQGLRLIYYSQIVNDFQKGDIAEGYSVSREKKESFPLTVTSAQKNPTAFYLCASSMEGTRGGGQPQHFGDGTRLSIL.

The chain couples TRBV4-1 to TRBJ2-7; D possibly corresponds to TRBD1 (5 bases). V lost 6 bases and J 0 bases, leaving 18 bases between the germline ends. The CDR3 totals 16 residues. Germline V gene sequence: CDR1 MGHRA, CDR2 YSYEKL. CDR3 DNA sequence: TGCGCCAGCAGTTATCGACAGACACTAAACTCCTACGAGCAGTACTTC. It yields the protein CASSYRQTLNSYEQYF.

J is TRBJ1-4 and V is TRBV12-3 or TRBV12-4; perhaps TRBD1 as D (6 bases). The CDR3 totals 12 residues. The germline V and J ends were trimmed by 4 bases and 13 bases, with 13 bases remaining between them. The CDR3 coding sequence is TGTGCCAGCAGTTGGAGTAGGGGGTCACTGTTTTTT. Translating it yields CASSWSRGSLFF.

The chain employs TRBV7-7 and TRBJ2-3, with 13 bases identical to TRBD2. Per germline, CDR1 SSHAT and CDR2 FNYEAQ (reference sequence). The CDR3 consists of 17 residues. V shed 5 bases and J 6 bases; nucleotides not matched to a gene: 11. The CDR3 spells CASSQGLAGSPFDTQYF. The CDR3 region has the DNA TGTGCCAGCAGCCAGGGACTAGCGGGGTCTCCCTTTGATACGCAGTATTTT.

The sample holds a few counts of this clone. Within the sample, other DNA sequences also encode this same CDR3. In DNA form, the CDR3 reads TGTGCCAGCAGCCAGTCGTCTGGAAACACCATATATTTT. It encodes CASSQSSGNTIYF. The V and J genes are TRBV3-1 (or the pseudogene TRBV3-2) and TRBJ1-3; D uncertain. The CDR3 is 13 amino acids. The V gene's germline CDR1 is LGHDT and CDR2 YNNKEL (reference sequence). V lost 3 bases to trimming and J lost 1 base, with 4 bases between them.

This clone was counted once. The chain uses TRBV5-1 and TRBJ2-3; TRBD1 aligns across 7 bases. Trimming cost V 4 bases and J 4 bases; bases outside gene matches: 6. Per the germline V gene, CDR1 is SGHRS and CDR2 is YFSETQ. This CDR3 comprises 14 residues. The CDR3 coding sequence is TGCGCCAGCAGCCCTGGACAGGCCCCAGATACGCAGTATTTT. It translates to CASSPGQAPDTQYF. The full variable domain, rest sourced from reference TRBV5-1 and TRBJ2-3, is KAGVTQTPRYLIKTRGQQVTLSCSPISGHRSVSWYQQTPGQGLQFLFEYFSETQRNKGNFPGRFSGRQFSNSRSEMNVSTLELGDSALYLCASSPGQAPDTQYFGPGTRLTVL.

The V and J genes are TRBV7-2 and TRBJ2-1; 8 bases are a match to TRBD2. This CDR3 is built from 15 residues. Germline V gene data show CDR1 as SGHTA and CDR2 as FQGNSA. With V trimmed by 0 bases and J by 8 bases, 6 bases remained unmatched. The CDR3 is CASSLAGGGLDEQFF. CDR3 nucleotide sequence: TGTGCCAGCAGCTTAGCTGGCGGGGGGTTGGATGAGCAGTTCTTC.

This clone has only one observation. The chain is built from TRBV5-8 and TRBJ1-6, with 8 positions matching TRBD1. Unmatched junction bases numbered 7, after V lost 6 bases and J lost 8 bases. The CDR3 sequence is 14 residues long. Germline V gene lookup returns CDR1 SGHTS and CDR2 YDEGEE. For the CDR3, the DNA is TGTGCCAGCAACCCAGGGGGCAGGGATTCACCCCTCCACTTT. Translated, it gives CASNPGGRDSPLHF.